What follows are 8 T cell receptor beta chains derived from one specimen sequenced in a study of cytomegalovirus exposure and HLA in healthy donors. Assay used: immunoSEQ multiplex PCR; TCRdb lists only in-frame clones, some missing. The repertoire holds hundreds of thousands of clones, approximately 86% seen once, with 1.2% in the top ten. Material: PBMCs. Receptor source: a woman in her twenties or thirties in good health and CMV-seropositive.

The genes are TRBV19 and TRBJ2-1; 13 bases are shared with TRBD2. The CDR3 has 14 residues. In germline, CDR1 is LNHDA, CDR2 SQIVND (reference sequence). V was pared by 5 bases and J by 10 bases, with 5 bases of the junction left unmatched. The CDR3 loop is CASSVLAGGGEQFF. The CDR3, as DNA: TGTGCCAGTAGTGTACTAGCGGGAGGGGGGGAGCAGTTCTTC.

This chain connects TRBV11-3 to TRBJ1-1, with D tentatively TRBD1 (6 bases). This CDR3 region has 12 residues. Deletions cut 6 bases from V and 8 bases from J, with 13 bases between. CDR1 and CDR2 from the germline V gene are SGHNT and YENEEA. CDR3 sequence: CASRLSRGEAFF. The CDR3 DNA reads TGTGCCAGCAGGCTTAGCAGGGGAGAAGCTTTCTTT. The full variable domain, completed using reference TRBV11-3 and TRBJ1-1, is EAGVVQSPRYKIIEKKQPVAFWCNPISGHNTLYWYLQNLGQGPELLIRYENEEAVDDSQLPKDRFSAERLKGVDSTLKIQPAELGDSAVYLCASRLSRGEAFFGQGTRLTVV.

V and J are TRBV29-1 and TRBJ2-3; 10 nucleotides line up with TRBD1. The V and J ends lost 6 bases and 1 base, in that order; junction bases with no gene match: 1. The CDR3 extends over 13 amino acids. CDR1 is SQVTM, CDR2 ANQGSEA, per germline. The CDR3 is CSVGTGGTDTQYF. The DNA of the CDR3 is TGCAGCGTGGGGACAGGGGGCACAGATACGCAGTATTTT.

This clone appeared a single time. J is TRBJ2-3 and V is TRBV5-1; no clear D. Germline loops: CDR1 SGHRS, CDR2 YFSETQ. This CDR3 has 13 residues. The ends were cut back, 3 bases at V and 0 bases at J, with 5 bases in the middle. The CDR3 DNA is TGCGCCAGCAGCTCAGGTAGCACAGATACGCAGTATTTT. Its translation: CASSSGSTDTQYF.

The chain recombines TRBV21-1 with TRBJ2-1; the D segment call TRBD2 is taken from the table without a DNA check. TRBV21-1 is reported as a pseudogene. This CDR3 is built from 15 residues. The CDR3 loop reads CASSTRLAPMNEQFF. In DNA form, the CDR3 reads TGTGCCAGCAGCACTCGATTAGCACCCATGAATGAGCAGTTCTTC.

This chain joins TRBV14 and TRBJ2-2; D is ambiguous. CDR3 length: 16 amino acids. V was clipped by 4 bases and J by 1 base, with 13 bases between them. Germline V CDR1 and CDR2: SGHDN, FVKESK. CDR3 nucleotides: TGTGCCAGCAGCCCCAGAGAGGAAGAGAACACCGGGGAGCTGTTTTTT. Its translation: CASSPREEENTGELFF.

J is TRBJ2-1 and V is TRBV5-4, with TRBD2 as a possible D gene (6 bases). The germline CDR1 and CDR2 sequences are SGHNT and YYREEE (reference sequence). CDR3 length: 18 residues. Trimming took 0 bases from V and 2 from J, leaving 18 bases between them. The CDR3: CASSLALGGTLPYNEQFF. CDR3 coding DNA: TGTGCCAGCAGCTTGGCCCTCGGCGGGACCCTCCCCTACAATGAGCAGTTCTTC.

The chain joins TRBV5-6 to TRBJ1-2, with D unclear. V lost 2 bases and J 4 bases, leaving 9 bases between the germline ends. From germline, CDR1 is SGHDT and CDR2 YYEEEE. The CDR3 has 13 amino acids. The CDR3 reads CASSFTASYGYTF. The CDR3 DNA reads TGTGCCAGCAGCTTTACAGCCTCCTATGGCTACACCTTC. Full variable domain (outside the CDR3, taken from reference TRBV5-6 and TRBJ1-2): DAGVTQSPTHLIKTRGQQVTLRCSPKSGHDTVSWYQQALGQGPQFIFQYYEEEERQRGNFPDRFSGHQFPNYSSELNVNALLLGDSALYLCASSFTASYGYTFGSGTRLTVV.